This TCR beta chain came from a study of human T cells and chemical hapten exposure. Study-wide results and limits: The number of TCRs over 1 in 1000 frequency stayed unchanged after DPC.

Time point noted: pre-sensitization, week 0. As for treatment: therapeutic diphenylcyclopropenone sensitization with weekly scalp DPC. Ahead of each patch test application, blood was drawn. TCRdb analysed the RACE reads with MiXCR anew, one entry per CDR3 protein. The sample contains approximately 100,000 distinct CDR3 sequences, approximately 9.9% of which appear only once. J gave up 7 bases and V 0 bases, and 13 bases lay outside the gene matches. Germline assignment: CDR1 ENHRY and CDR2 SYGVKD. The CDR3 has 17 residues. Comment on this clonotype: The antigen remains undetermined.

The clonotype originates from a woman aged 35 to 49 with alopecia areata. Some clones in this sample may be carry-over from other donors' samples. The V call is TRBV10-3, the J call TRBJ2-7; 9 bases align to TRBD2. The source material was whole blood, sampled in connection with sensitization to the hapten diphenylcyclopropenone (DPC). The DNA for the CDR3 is TGTGCCATCAGTGAGTCGAAGTTTGCTAGCGGGGTCGAAGAGCAGTACTTC. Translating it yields CAISESKFASGVEEQYF.